These 20 T cell receptor beta chains share one sample of origin, sequenced in a study of blood T cells in healthy people across ages. Together with a sample-barcoded 5' primer, a J-beta primer mix was included in a second PCR lasting 7 to 11 cycles. TCRdb re-derived calls from the 5' RACE reads in MiXCR, one entry per CDR3 protein. In the table there are around 1.5 million distinct CDR3 sequences, about 31% of which are singletons. Sequencing was done on a sample of blood. All receptors come from a woman aged 25 to 39 in good health.

In its sample, this clonotype was seen a few times. This chain connects TRBV29-1 to TRBJ1-2, with D unclear. Trimming stripped 1 base from V and 6 bases from J, with 9 bases between. CDR1 and CDR2 from the germline V gene are SQVTM and ANQGSEA. The CDR3 consists of 12 residues. CDR3 loop: CSVEGTVNGYTF. For the CDR3, the DNA is TGCAGCGTTGAAGGGACGGTGAATGGCTACACCTTC. Complete variable domain (other parts from reference TRBV29-1 and TRBJ1-2): SAVISQKPSRDICQRGTSLTIQCQVDSQVTMMFWYRQQPGQSLTLIATANQGSEATYESGFVIDKFPISRPNLTFSTLTVSNMSPEDSSIYLCSVEGTVNGYTFGSGTRLTVV.

The J gene is TRBJ2-7, the V gene TRBV27, with 8 bases that match TRBD2. Germline CDR1 MNHEY, CDR2 SMNVEV (reference sequence). The V segment lost 5 bases and the J segment 0 bases; nucleotides outside the gene matches: 9. This CDR3 has 16 residues. This chain's CDR3 is CASSPLGGGSSYEQYF. CDR3 in DNA: TGTGCCAGCAGTCCTCTTGGCGGGGGGAGCTCCTACGAGCAGTACTTC.

This clonotype was observed once. V usage is TRBV12-5 and J usage is TRBJ2-2; tentatively, D is TRBD1 (6 bases). The CDR3 is 15 residues long. V was cut by 0 bases and J by 4 bases, with 9 bases left in between. Germline V gives CDR1 LGHNT, CDR2 FRNRAP. This chain's CDR3 is CASGLVQGPTGELFF. The CDR3 nucleotides read TGTGCTAGTGGTTTGGTACAGGGCCCCACCGGGGAGCTGTTTTTT.

In the case of this clonotype: The junction and the germline gene differ at one end; a read error may be behind it. The chain employs TRBV27 and TRBJ2-3; 8 nucleotides align to TRBD2. The CDR3 has 15 residues. Germline V gene lookup returns CDR1 MNHEY and CDR2 SMNVEV (reference sequence). The CDR3 DNA is TGTGCCAGCAGTTACATAGCGGGGACCACAGGTACGCAGTATTTT. Translated: CASSYIAGTTGTQYF.

The chain recombines TRBV7-8 with TRBJ2-3, with 7 bases fitting TRBD1. The V and J ends lost 0 bases and 3 bases, in that order; junction bases with no gene match: 3. Germline loops: CDR1 SGHVS, CDR2 FQNEAQ. This CDR3 is 15 amino acids long. This CDR3 is CASSLATGWTDTQYF. CDR3 sequence (DNA): TGTGCCAGCAGCTTAGCGACAGGGTGGACAGATACGCAGTATTTT.

The chain employs TRBV20-1 and TRBJ1-6, with 9 bases lining up with TRBD1. CDR1 DFQATT and CDR2 SNEGSKA come from the germline V gene (reference sequence). Unmatched junction bases numbered 8, after V lost 5 bases and J lost 6 bases. The CDR3 is made up of 15 amino acids. The CDR3 sequence is CSAEGQGSVNSPLHF. DNA of the CDR3: TGCAGTGCTGAGGGACAGGGTAGTGTTAATTCACCCCTCCACTTT.

This sequence joins TRBV20-1 and TRBJ2-6, with D unclear. This CDR3 contains 16 residues. The V gene's germline CDR1 is DFQATT and CDR2 SNEGSKA (reference sequence). Trimming removed 0 bases at V and 1 base at J, with 10 bases between. The CDR3 sequence: CSARDLALSGANVLTF. CDR3 DNA sequence: TGCAGTGCTAGAGATCTGGCCTTATCTGGGGCCAACGTCCTGACTTTC.

This clonotype appeared many times. V is TRBV6-5 and J is TRBJ1-2; tentative D call: TRBD1 (6 bases). The CDR3 runs to 13 residues. Trimming shortened V by 2 bases and J by 3 bases, and 7 bases separated the two germline ends. Germline-derived CDR1 and CDR2 are MNHEY and SVGAGI. CDR3 sequence reads: CASSYNRDYGYTF. CDR3 coding DNA: TGTGCCAGCAGTTACAACAGGGACTATGGCTACACCTTC.

This clonotype was detected a few times. The J gene is TRBJ2-7, the V gene TRBV4-2, with 7 positions matching TRBD2. With 0 bases clipped from V and 2 bases from J, the junction kept 4 bases outside the gene matches. The CDR3 has 15 amino acids. Germline assignment: CDR1 LGHNA and CDR2 YNFKEQ. The CDR3, as DNA: TGTGCCAGCAGCCAAGAGCTAGCGGACCCCTACGAGCAGTACTTC. This gives the protein CASSQELADPYEQYF.

This clonotype showed up just a few times. The rearrangement links TRBV4-1 to TRBJ2-7, with TRBD1 identical over 7 bases. Trimming removed 3 bases from V and 6 bases from J; junction bases left unmatched: 11. This CDR3 contains 15 residues. The germline V gene has CDR1 MGHRA and CDR2 YSYEKL. The CDR3 DNA is TGCGCCAGCAGCCATGGAGTACAGGGGAAGTCCGAGCAGTACTTC. This encodes CASSHGVQGKSEQYF.

V usage is TRBV20-1 and J usage is TRBJ2-3; TRBD2 matches 9 bases. The V gene end was trimmed by 0 bases and the J gene end by 2 bases; junction bases not matched to a gene: 12. Germline loops: CDR1 DFQATT, CDR2 SNEGSKA (reference sequence). CDR3 length equals 18 residues. The CDR3 DNA is TGCAGTGCTAGAGATGATAGCGGGAGTCGTCTGGACACAGATACGCAGTATTTT. It encodes CSARDDSGSRLDTDTQYF.

This rearrangement joins TRBV7-8 to TRBJ2-4, with D perhaps TRBD1 or TRBD2 (6 bases each). The CDR3 contains 14 residues. CDR1 SGHVS and CDR2 FQNEAQ come from the germline V gene. Trimming stripped 6 bases from V and 8 bases from J, with 17 bases between. This CDR3 reads CASSLRGERDIQYF. For the CDR3, the DNA is TGTGCCAGCAGTTTGAGGGGGGAGAGGGACATTCAGTACTTC.

This clonotype has only a few counts. The chain has TRBV2 and TRBJ2-7; 9 bases agree with TRBD1. This CDR3 comprises 14 residues. The trim removed 8 bases at V and 7 bases at J, leaving 12 bases unmatched. Germline-derived CDR1 and CDR2 are SNHLY and FYNNEI. The CDR3 region is CASQRLQGAGEQYF. The CDR3 DNA reads TGTGCCAGCCAACGGTTACAGGGGGCAGGGGAGCAGTACTTC.

The rearrangement uses TRBV28 and TRBJ1-1, with 11 bases aligning to TRBD1. Germline trimming cut 7 bases from V and 4 bases from J; bases unmatched to any gene: 11. The CDR3 totals 16 residues. Germline CDR1 MDHEN, CDR2 SYDVKM. The CDR3 DNA reads as TGTGCCAGCACCATCAAGGGCGGGACAGGGGGCACTGAAGCTTTCTTT. It translates to CASTIKGGTGGTEAFF.

The DNA for the CDR3 is TGTGCCAGCAGCCAAGACGCCTACTCCTACAATGAGCAGTTCTTC. It is translated as CASSQDAYSYNEQFF. This chain connects TRBV4-2 to TRBJ2-1, with no clear D. The V end was cut by 0 bases, the J end by 0 bases, with 6 bases between. Looked up from germline, CDR1 is LGHNA and CDR2 is YNFKEQ. The CDR3 is made up of 15 amino acids.

The chain employs TRBV15 and TRBJ1-2; a possible D gene is TRBD1 (5 bases). The CDR3 contains 15 residues. V gave up 11 bases and J gave up 2 bases, with 21 bases separating them. Germline V CDR1 and CDR2: LNHNV, YYDKDF (reference sequence). The CDR3 DNA reads TGTGCCGCCGGGGACCCCTCGACTACGAACTATGGCTACACCTTC. Its translation is CAAGDPSTTNYGYTF.

The chain is built from TRBV5-1 and TRBJ2-1; D may match TRBD1 or TRBD2 (6 bases each). Trimming took off 4 bases at V and 5 bases at J, with 16 bases between the two ends. CDR1 SGHRS and CDR2 YFSETQ come from the germline V gene. The CDR3 loop spans 15 amino acids. The chain's CDR3 is CASSPGGPRDNEQFF. The CDR3 DNA sequence: TGCGCCAGCAGCCCCGGGGGCCCCCGGGACAATGAGCAGTTCTTC.

A few counts support this clonotype. V and J are TRBV10-3 and TRBJ2-5; D is uncertain. The V and J ends lost 3 bases and 2 bases respectively, with 10 bases between them. The CDR3 loop spans 14 amino acids. Germline V gene sequence: CDR1 ENHRY, CDR2 SYGVKD. DNA for the CDR3: TGTGCCATCAGTGATTCGTGGCAACAAGAGACCCAGTACTTC. Protein: CAISDSWQQETQYF.

This chain uses TRBV6-1 with TRBJ2-3; TRBD2 is a possible D gene (5 bases). Trimming took off 5 bases at V and 4 bases at J, with 19 bases between the two ends. Germline V CDR1 and CDR2: MNHNS, SASEGT. The CDR3 covers 16 residues. The CDR3 nucleotides read TGTGCCAGCAGTCACCGAAACGGGGTATTGTCAGATACGCAGTATTTT. Encoded protein: CASSHRNGVLSDTQYF.

This clonotype has a handful of counts. The chain has TRBV5-1 and TRBJ2-3, with 8 bases lining up with TRBD2. With 2 bases clipped from V and 3 bases from J, the junction kept 8 bases outside the gene matches. The CDR3 spans 16 residues. Germline CDR1 and CDR2: SGHRS and YFSETQ. The CDR3 DNA reads as TGCGCCAGCAGCTTCTTGAGCGGGAGACGGACAGATACGCAGTATTTT. It translates to CASSFLSGRRTDTQYF.